The 32 T cell receptor beta chains in this list originate from one sample, sequenced in a study of blood T cell repertoires in COVID-19. TCRdb's copy holds only in-frame clones and misses some; the assay was immunoSEQ multiplex PCR. This sample carries about 13,000 clones, around 83% of them seen once, and the ten largest clones take 20% to 30%. The sample comprised peripheral blood. These receptors came from a man aged 40-55 years with active or convalescent COVID-19.

V and J are TRBV7-2 and TRBJ2-1; TRBD2 is a possible D gene (5 bases). The V end was cut by 4 bases, the J end by 8 bases, with 15 bases between. Germline V gives CDR1 SGHTA, CDR2 FQGNSA. The CDR3 is 14 residues long. CDR3 region: CASSSGLGWDEQFF. CDR3 nucleotide sequence: TGTGCCAGCAGCTCGGGGTTAGGTTGGGATGAGCAGTTCTTC.

The chain employs TRBV24-1 and TRBJ1-1, with a weak D call TRBD1 (6 bases). The CDR3 extends over 14 amino acids. V was pared by 8 bases and J by 1 base, with 13 bases between. Germline lookup yields CDR1 KGHDR and CDR2 SFDVKD. The CDR3, as DNA: TGTGCCACCATTACCGGGACACAGAACACTGAAGCTTTCTTT. Its protein is CATITGTQNTEAFF.

The rearrangement uses TRBV6-6 and TRBJ2-2; possibly TRBD2 for D (6 bases). The germline V gene encodes CDR1 MNHNY and CDR2 SVGAGI (reference sequence). The ends were cut back, 10 bases at V and 2 bases at J, with 11 bases in the middle. The CDR3 loop spans 13 amino acids. CDR3 bases: TGTGCCACCGGGACTCCTAACACCGGGGAGCTGTTTTTT. Its protein is CATGTPNTGELFF.

The CDR3 sequence: CASSLGGPKAYEQYF. In DNA, the CDR3 is TGTGCCAGCAGCTTAGGGGGGCCGAAGGCCTACGAGCAGTACTTC. The V call is TRBV7-8, the J call TRBJ2-7; tentative D call: TRBD1 (6 bases). CDR1 and CDR2 from the germline V gene are SGHVS and FQNEAQ. V lost 1 base and J lost 2, with 12 bases in between. The CDR3 contains 15 residues.

This chain uses TRBV18 with TRBJ2-2, with D possibly matching TRBD1 (5 bases). CDR1 is KGHSH, CDR2 LQKENI, per germline. V was shortened by 3 bases and J by 3 bases, with 8 bases between the two germline ends. The CDR3 is made up of 14 amino acids. The CDR3 loop is CASSPTVDTGELFF. The CDR3 bases are TGTGCCAGCTCACCGACAGTCGACACCGGGGAGCTGTTTTTT.

The V and J genes are TRBV7-2 and TRBJ2-4; perhaps TRBD2 as D (5 bases). V lost 5 bases, J lost 0 bases, and 17 bases lay in between. This CDR3 is built from 17 residues. Germline CDR1 and CDR2: SGHTA and FQGNSA. CDR3 sequence: CASSPEVGVGAKNIQYF. The CDR3 DNA is TGTGCCAGCAGCCCCGAGGTCGGGGTTGGAGCCAAAAACATTCAGTACTTC.

This rearrangement joins TRBV7-8 to TRBJ2-2, with 12 bases lining up with TRBD2. J lost 2 bases, V lost 4 bases, and 20 bases had no gene match. CDR1 is SGHVS and CDR2 is FQNEAQ in the germline V gene. The CDR3 extends over 22 amino acids. Written as DNA, the CDR3 is TGTGCCAGCAGCTCCCACCTCTTGAGGGGCACTAGCGGGGGGCCTAACACCGGGGAGCTGTTTTTT. It encodes CASSSHLLRGTSGGPNTGELFF.

This clone was seen once. The rearrangement joins TRBV6-5 to TRBJ2-2, with D possibly matching TRBD1 (6 bases). The CDR3 length is 13 residues. Trimming removed 11 bases from V and 4 bases from J, with 14 bases in between. The germline V gene encodes CDR1 MNHEY and CDR2 SVGAGI. The CDR3 DNA sequence: TGTGCCTCGATTAGGGGGTTCACCGGGGAGCTGTTTTTT. Its protein is CASIRGFTGELFF.

The chain recombines TRBV6-5 with TRBJ2-7; 7 bases match TRBD1. Trimming removed 8 bases from V and 3 bases from J; junction bases left unmatched: 13. CDR1 MNHEY and CDR2 SVGAGI come from the germline V gene. The CDR3 is 15 amino acids. This chain's CDR3 is CASSARDRLIYEQYF. The DNA of the CDR3 is TGTGCCAGCTCCGCCCGGGACAGACTTATCTACGAGCAGTACTTC.

The chain joins TRBV18 to TRBJ2-1, with D perhaps TRBD2 (6 bases). The CDR3 spans 13 residues. Trimming pared 2 bases from V and 8 bases from J, leaving 10 bases between. Germline values: CDR1 KGHSH, CDR2 LQKENI. CDR3 nucleotides: TGTGCCAGCTCACCAAGCGGGTGGGATGAGCAGTTCTTC. This gives the protein CASSPSGWDEQFF.

The J gene is TRBJ2-5, the V gene TRBV5-8; the match to TRBD1 covers 7 bases. Losses at the gene ends were 4 bases for V and 0 bases for J; bases not matched to a gene: 3. The CDR3 consists of 14 residues. The V gene's germline CDR1 is SGHTS and CDR2 YDEGEE. The CDR3 region has the DNA TGTGCCAGCAGCGTCGGGACAGACCAAGAGACCCAGTACTTC. It yields the protein CASSVGTDQETQYF.

The chain is built from TRBV7-3 and TRBJ2-5; 10 nucleotides match TRBD2. The CDR3 is made up of 15 amino acids. V dropped 3 bases and J dropped 4; count of bases not matched to a gene: 5. Germline CDR1 is SGHTA and CDR2 is FQGTGA. CDR3 loop: CASSLSGRAAETQYF. DNA for the CDR3: TGTGCCAGCAGCTTGAGCGGGAGGGCCGCAGAGACCCAGTACTTC.

By its share, this clone is medium-sized. V usage is TRBV6-2 or TRBV6-3 and J usage is TRBJ2-7; 10 bases line up with TRBD1. The V gene end was trimmed by 2 bases and the J gene end by 5 bases; junction bases not matched to a gene: 6. Germline V gives CDR1 MNHEY, CDR2 SVGEGT. This CDR3 is built from 15 residues. The CDR3 here is CASSYGDRGFDEQYF. For the CDR3, the DNA is TGTGCCAGCAGTTACGGGGACAGGGGCTTCGACGAGCAGTACTTC.

The chain has TRBV19 and TRBJ2-1; 9 bases align to TRBD1. This CDR3 is built from 14 residues. The germline V gene has CDR1 LNHDA and CDR2 SQIVND (reference sequence). The V segment lost 5 bases and the J segment 7 bases; nucleotides outside the gene matches: 6. The CDR3 reads CASSPRTGANEQFF. In DNA form, the CDR3 reads TGTGCCAGTAGTCCCAGGACAGGGGCTAATGAGCAGTTCTTC.

This clone came up once. V gene TRBV13 combines with J gene TRBJ2-3; 7 bases line up with TRBD2. Germline lookup yields CDR1 PRHDT and CDR2 FYEKMQ (reference sequence). CDR3 size: 17 residues. Trimming at V came to 5 bases and at J to 0 bases, leaving 11 bases not matched to a gene. The CDR3 DNA is TGTGCCAGCAGCAAGAGGTGGGGCGGGAGTAGCACAGATACGCAGTATTTT. The encoded protein is CASSKRWGGSSTDTQYF. The whole variable domain, remainder taken from reference TRBV13 and TRBJ2-3, is AAGVIQSPRHLIKEKRETATLKCYPIPRHDTVYWYQQGPGQDPQFLISFYEKMQSDKGSIPDRFSAQQFSDYHSELNMSSLELGDSALYFCASSKRWGGSSTDTQYFGPGTRLTVL.

This rearrangement joins TRBV2 to TRBJ1-5, with 12 positions matching TRBD1. There are 15 residues in the CDR3. Germline lookup yields CDR1 SNHLY and CDR2 FYNNEI. Unmatched junction bases numbered 8, after V lost 7 bases and J lost 7 bases. As DNA, the CDR3 is TGTGCCAGCACCGGGGACAGGGGGCCCGGGCAGCCCCAGCATTTT. This encodes CASTGDRGPGQPQHF.

The V gene is TRBV29-1, the J gene TRBJ2-5; TRBD1 is a possible D gene (5 bases). The ends were cut back, 2 bases at V and 2 bases at J, with 9 bases in the middle. The CDR3 runs 13 residues. Germline CDR1 is SQVTM and CDR2 is ANQGSEA. CDR3 amino acids: CSVESDIQETQYF. CDR3 in DNA: TGCAGCGTTGAATCGGACATACAAGAGACCCAGTACTTC.

The J gene is TRBJ2-2, the V gene TRBV7-2; the match to TRBD2 covers 7 bases. The CDR3 runs to 15 residues. Germline CDR1 is SGHTA and CDR2 is FQGNSA. Germline trimming cut 1 base from V and 7 bases from J; bases unmatched to any gene: 6. This CDR3 reads CASSLGGGSGGELFF. The CDR3, as DNA: TGTGCCAGCAGCTTAGGGGGCGGGAGCGGCGGGGAGCTGTTTTTT. Using reference TRBV7-2 and TRBJ2-2 for the parts outside the CDR3, the full variable domain is GAGVSQSPSNKVTEKGKDVELRCDPISGHTALYWYRQSLGQGLEFLIYFQGNSAPDKSGLPSDRFSAERTGGSVSTLTIQRTQQEDSAVYLCASSLGGGSGGELFFGEGSRLTVL.

V gene TRBV5-1 combines with J gene TRBJ2-1; weak D call: TRBD1 (6 bases). This CDR3 has 19 amino acids. Per the germline V gene, CDR1 is SGHRS and CDR2 is YFSETQ. The germline V and J ends were trimmed by 3 bases and 0 bases, with 22 bases remaining between them. CDR3 nucleotide sequence: TGCGCCAGCAGCTCCGACAGGTTTGGGGGCCCAAGCTCCTACAATGAGCAGTTCTTC. It specifies CASSSDRFGGPSSYNEQFF.

The chain combines TRBV2 with TRBJ2-7; 7 bases agree with TRBD2. CDR3 length: 13 residues. The V gene end was trimmed by 3 bases and the J gene end by 3 bases; junction bases not matched to a gene: 2. The germline V gene encodes CDR1 SNHLY and CDR2 FYNNEI. CDR3 sequence reads: CASSEQRDYEQYF. In DNA, the CDR3 is TGTGCCAGCAGTGAGCAGCGGGACTACGAGCAGTACTTC.

The chain uses TRBV4-2 and TRBJ1-2; 9 nucleotides agree with TRBD1. Germline CDR1 LGHNA, CDR2 YNFKEQ. This CDR3 comprises 17 residues. J gave up 6 bases and V 4 bases, and 15 bases lay outside the gene matches. The CDR3 loop is CASSRDYPGQGGNGYTF. DNA of the CDR3: TGTGCCAGCAGCCGAGACTACCCGGGACAGGGTGGGAATGGCTACACCTTC.

The rearrangement uses TRBV2 and TRBJ2-2; TRBD2 is a possible D gene (5 bases). The CDR3 runs to 15 residues. With 8 bases removed from V and 6 bases from J, the gap between germline ends came to 19 bases. CDR1 is SNHLY, CDR2 FYNNEI, per germline. In DNA form, the CDR3 reads TGTGCCAGCCAAGGGCACAGCGGATCTTCCGGGGAGCTGTTTTTT. Translation gives CASQGHSGSSGELFF.

The CDR3 region has the DNA TGTGCCTGGAGTTATCAGGGTTCTAGCTACGAGCAGTACTTC. Its translation: CAWSYQGSSYEQYF. The chain is built from TRBV30 and TRBJ2-7; D possibly corresponds to TRBD1 (5 bases). Trimming took 2 bases from V and 3 from J, leaving 14 bases between them. This CDR3 comprises 14 residues. Per germline, CDR1 GTSNPN and CDR2 SVGIG (reference sequence).

The genes are TRBV4-2 and TRBJ1-1; 7 positions agree with TRBD1. The J segment lost 4 bases and the V segment lost 1 base, leaving 3 bases of the junction unmatched. This CDR3 has 14 amino acids. The germline V gene encodes CDR1 LGHNA and CDR2 YNFKEQ. CDR3 loop: CASSQGQGGTEAFF. The CDR3 nucleotides are TGTGCCAGCAGCCAAGGACAGGGAGGCACTGAAGCTTTCTTT.

The chain employs TRBV7-5 and TRBJ1-6; no check of the table's D call, TRBD1, against the DNA was made. TRBV7-5 constitutes a pseudogene. This CDR3 contains 17 residues. CDR3 sequence reads: CARSFHNRGSYNSPLHF. The CDR3, as DNA: TGTGCCAGAAGCTTCCACAACAGGGGTTCCTATAATTCACCCCTCCACTTT.

This chain joins TRBV28 and TRBJ2-3, with 12 bases lining up with TRBD2. The CDR3 has 17 amino acids. V was clipped by 5 bases and J by 0 bases; unmatched bases: 6. CDR1 and CDR2 (germline): MDHEN, SYDVKM. The DNA of the CDR3 is TGTGCCAGCAGTACGAACGGACTAGCGGGGAGCACAGATACGCAGTATTTT. This sequence encodes CASSTNGLAGSTDTQYF.

The chain recombines TRBV28 with TRBJ1-3; 8 nucleotides align to TRBD1. Germline CDR1 reads MDHEN; CDR2 reads SYDVKM. The V gene end was trimmed by 8 bases and the J gene end by 6 bases; junction bases not matched to a gene: 9. The CDR3 has 14 residues. The CDR3 loop reads CASRSPGGKNTIYF. The CDR3 DNA reads as TGTGCCAGCCGATCCCCAGGGGGCAAAAACACCATATATTTT.

This clone was counted only a few times. The chain combines TRBV6-5 with TRBJ2-7, with 11 bases identical to TRBD2. The CDR3 runs to 14 residues. The germline V gene encodes CDR1 MNHEY and CDR2 SVGAGI. V trimming: 4 bases; J trimming: 5 bases; junction bases outside the gene matches: 4. Written as DNA, the CDR3 is TGTGCCAGCAGTTTAGCGGGAGGGATCCACGAGCAGTACTTC. Protein product: CASSLAGGIHEQYF.

The rearrangement joins TRBV9 to TRBJ1-1; D not certain. Between the trimmed V and J ends, which lost 0 bases and 7 bases, there was a span of 10 bases. The CDR3 consists of 13 residues. The V gene's germline CDR1 is SGDLS and CDR2 YYNGEE. CDR3 nucleotides: TGTGCCAGCAGCGTAGTGAATGGAGGTGAAGCTTTCTTT. It specifies CASSVVNGGEAFF.

The chain couples TRBV19 to TRBJ1-1; TRBD1 matches at 9 bases. The CDR3 totals 15 residues. V was clipped by 8 bases and J by 1 base; unmatched bases: 8. The V gene's germline CDR1 is LNHDA and CDR2 SQIVND (reference sequence). CDR3 DNA sequence: TGTGCCAGTGAGGGACAGGGAGTAGGGAACACTGAAGCTTTCTTT. This codes for CASEGQGVGNTEAFF.

This chain links TRBV2 with TRBJ2-3, with D possibly TRBD2 on 6 matching bases. V gave up 3 bases and J gave up 5 bases, with 12 bases separating them. Germline V gene data show CDR1 as SNHLY and CDR2 as FYNNEI. The CDR3 has 14 amino acids. The CDR3 region is CASSDSEGKDTQYF. The CDR3 coding sequence is TGTGCCAGCAGTGATTCGGAGGGCAAAGATACGCAGTATTTT.

This chain uses TRBV11-3 with TRBJ2-7, with 7 bases identical to TRBD1. Germline V gene data show CDR1 as SGHNT and CDR2 as YENEEA. There are 13 residues in the CDR3. With 6 bases clipped from V and 0 bases from J, the junction kept 2 bases outside the gene matches. The CDR3 reads CASRNRGSYEQYF. Written as DNA, the CDR3 is TGTGCCAGCAGAAACAGGGGCTCCTACGAGCAGTACTTC.